A selection of T cell receptor beta chains follows, all from one sample in a study of neurological immune-mediated disorders. TCRdb reprocessed the 5' RACE reads via MiXCR and lists one record per CDR3 protein. Of tens of thousands of distinct CDR3 sequences listed, just under 6.5% are singletons. The sequenced sample was CD4+ T cells from blood. The receptors come from a woman in her thirties or forties in good health. Each CDR3 is given with its conserved first and last residue. The order of the fields is J gene, V gene, CDR3 protein.

J gene: TRBJ2-5; V gene: TRBV7-9; CDR3 protein: CASSLAAGPIGTQYF
J gene: TRBJ2-5; V gene: TRBV4-1; CDR3 protein: CASSQRARDRGFEETQYF
J gene: TRBJ1-2; V gene: TRBV29-1; CDR3 protein: CSVEPHQGEGYTF
J gene: TRBJ2-3; V gene: TRBV11-3; CDR3 protein: CASSSGLAGGLDTQYF
J gene: TRBJ2-4; V gene: TRBV7-8; CDR3 protein: CASSLAQGSGNIQYF
J gene: TRBJ2-1; V gene: TRBV9; CDR3 protein: CASSAGTSGDNEQFF
J gene: TRBJ2-7; V gene: TRBV11-3; CDR3 protein: CASSLGGAPPYEQYF
J gene: TRBJ1-6; V gene: TRBV27; CDR3 protein: CASRVGGNNSPLHF
J gene: TRBJ2-3; V gene: TRBV7-9; CDR3 protein: CASSTDSTDTQYF
J gene: TRBJ1-1; V gene: TRBV5-1; CDR3 protein: CASTDLGMNTEAFF
J gene: TRBJ2-4; V gene: TRBV5-5; CDR3 protein: CASTGLAGAWEYF
J gene: TRBJ2-7; V gene: TRBV20-1; CDR3 protein: CSARVPGLVDGYEQYF
J gene: TRBJ2-3; V gene: TRBV5-1; CDR3 protein: CASSPRGQGDPQYF
J gene: TRBJ2-5; V gene: TRBV5-1; CDR3 protein: CASSQGPGARVETQYF
J gene: TRBJ1-2; V gene: TRBV9; CDR3 protein: CASSPPGQGGYGYTF
J gene: TRBJ2-6; V gene: TRBV9; CDR3 protein: CASSPRDRRLGANVLTF
J gene: TRBJ2-5; V gene: TRBV9; CDR3 protein: CASSQLGTVQETQYF
J gene: TRBJ1-3; V gene: TRBV20-1; CDR3 protein: CSATASPSGNTIYF
J gene: TRBJ1-6; V gene: TRBV7-8; CDR3 protein: CASSQSGTGSASPLHF
J gene: TRBJ1-6; V gene: TRBV7-8; CDR3 protein: CASSSRTDSYNSPLHF
J gene: TRBJ2-2; V gene: TRBV6-5; CDR3 protein: CASRISLGGNTGELFF
J gene: TRBJ2-5; V gene: TRBV20-1; CDR3 protein: CSARSRVGEETQYF
J gene: TRBJ1-5; V gene: TRBV6-6; CDR3 protein: CASSYSPGQGNQPQHF
J gene: TRBJ2-1; V gene: TRBV6-5; CDR3 protein: CASSIPGQEREQFF
J gene: TRBJ2-1; V gene: TRBV28; CDR3 protein: CASSSLGWGGSYNEQFF
J gene: TRBJ2-1; V gene: TRBV4-1; CDR3 protein: CASSGKYPGSSSYNEQFF
J gene: TRBJ2-5; V gene: TRBV18; CDR3 protein: CASSPATRDRETQYF
J gene: TRBJ2-7; V gene: TRBV6-6; CDR3 protein: CASSYGGAGRSEQYF
J gene: TRBJ1-6; V gene: TRBV28; CDR3 protein: CASSNPQNNSPLHF
J gene: TRBJ2-1; V gene: TRBV5-5; CDR3 protein: CASGEPLGHSYNEQFF
J gene: TRBJ2-3; V gene: TRBV6-5; CDR3 protein: CASSQTSFTDTQYF
J gene: TRBJ1-1; V gene: TRBV7-9; CDR3 protein: CASTVDGNTEAFF
J gene: TRBJ2-1; V gene: TRBV18; CDR3 protein: CASSQGTYNEQFF
J gene: TRBJ1-3; V gene: TRBV5-1; CDR3 protein: CASSFVDTSSGNTIYF
J gene: TRBJ2-1; V gene: TRBV29-1; CDR3 protein: CSVVSGRTEEQFF
J gene: TRBJ1-4; V gene: TRBV20-1; CDR3 protein: CSAITREEKLFF
J gene: TRBJ2-4; V gene: TRBV3-1; CDR3 protein: CASSQVVGRNIQYF
J gene: TRBJ2-2; V gene: TRBV28; CDR3 protein: CASSPTLRVSGELFF
J gene: TRBJ2-1; V gene: TRBV5-1; CDR3 protein: CASSAAGSSYNEQFF
J gene: TRBJ1-3; V gene: TRBV21-1; CDR3 protein: CASRDREISGNTIYF
J gene: TRBJ1-2; V gene: TRBV20-1; CDR3 protein: CSARDSQGAEDGYTF
J gene: TRBJ2-5; V gene: TRBV6-2/TRBV6-3; CDR3 protein: CASGVVTGGSGETQYF